This T cell receptor beta chain was captured by sequencing in a study of post-analysis software for immune sequencing data. A word on this clonotype: Its antigen is not known.

The CDR3 length is 12 residues. Deletions cut 0 bases from V and 5 bases from J, with 8 bases between. From germline, CDR1 is DFQATT and CDR2 SNEGSKA (reference sequence). Study-level results: There were about five TRBV segments more frequent in patients than controls, and TRBV5-6, TRBV5-1 and TRBV20-1 were among them. Batch-matched samples strongly co-clustered by F measure.

TCR beta libraries were prepared from cDNA with unique molecular identifiers. The T cell input of roughly 0.9 to 11 million gave around 540,000 cDNA molecules. Each CDR3 protein is one row after TCRdb ran MiXCR on the PCR reads. Altogether roughly 400,000 distinct CDR3 sequences are present, roughly 38% being singletons, with the ten largest covering under 9%. Sequencing was performed on blood. V and J are TRBV20-1 and TRBJ2-7; D is ambiguous. The clonotype originates from a girl between 2 and 10 years old with multiple sclerosis. The CDR3 protein is CSAREDGHEQYF. CDR3 nucleotide sequence: TGCAGTGCTAGAGAAGACGGTCACGAGCAGTACTTC.